This section outlines one T cell receptor (beta chain) sequence together with its context. Its antigen is unidentified. This sample stems from a study of shared clonotypes between healthy human individuals. General study findings and limits: Clonotype sharing among donors likely depends on sequencing depth. Donor scarcity curtailed the genetic and exposure-history diversity represented herein.

It was across several immunoSEQ plates that each subset's genomic DNA was evenly split. In the source study's methods: Filtering differed for immunoSEQ, which gave only junction sequences without quality scores. Only in-frame clones appear in the TCRdb table, and some are missing; sequencing was by immunoSEQ multiplex PCR. Clone size and the V and J calls come from that table; the DNA yielded D and trimming. Of approximately 95,000 clones in the sample, approximately 61% were seen once. The sequence was collected from a man aged 30-40 years in good health. Source material: memory CD8+ T cells sorted from blood. Subset: CD45RO+ cells pooled with CCR7-negative TemRA cells.

CDR3 sequence (DNA): TGTGCCAGCAGCATGGGACTAGGTTATGAGCAGTTCTTC. This encodes CASSMGLGYEQFF. The rearrangement uses TRBV5-8 and TRBJ2-1; 8 bases fit TRBD2. The CDR3 length is 13 residues. CDR1 and CDR2 (germline): SGHTS, YDEGEE. V lost 4 bases and J lost 8; bases outside the gene matches: 5.